This TCR beta chain was observed in a study of blood T cells in healthy people across ages. This clonotype was detected a few times. The antigen is undetermined. For the second PCR, which ran for roughly 7 to 11 cycles, a sample-barcoded 5' primer and a J-beta primer mix were used. TCRdb re-called the 5' RACE reads through MiXCR, storing one row per CDR3 protein. The sample lists approximately 780,000 distinct CDR3 sequences, around 25% occurring once. Study-wide findings and caveats: Any changes in expanded clonotypes were possibly confounded, as donor CMV status remained unknown.

J gave up 6 bases and V 4 bases, and 5 bases lay outside the gene matches. CDR1 is LGHDT and CDR2 is YNNKEL in the germline V gene (reference sequence). There are 13 residues in the CDR3. The sample also formed part of further work on T cells of mothers and their children. That report adds: Material was donated by three healthy Caucasian mothers and their six children.

Sequencing input: blood. V is TRBV3-1 and J is TRBJ1-1; 7 bases agree with TRBD1. The clonotype was recovered from a boy aged 10-17 years in good health. The CDR3: CASSPTGDSEAFF. The CDR3 DNA is TGTGCCAGCAGCCCCACAGGGGATTCTGAAGCTTTCTTT.